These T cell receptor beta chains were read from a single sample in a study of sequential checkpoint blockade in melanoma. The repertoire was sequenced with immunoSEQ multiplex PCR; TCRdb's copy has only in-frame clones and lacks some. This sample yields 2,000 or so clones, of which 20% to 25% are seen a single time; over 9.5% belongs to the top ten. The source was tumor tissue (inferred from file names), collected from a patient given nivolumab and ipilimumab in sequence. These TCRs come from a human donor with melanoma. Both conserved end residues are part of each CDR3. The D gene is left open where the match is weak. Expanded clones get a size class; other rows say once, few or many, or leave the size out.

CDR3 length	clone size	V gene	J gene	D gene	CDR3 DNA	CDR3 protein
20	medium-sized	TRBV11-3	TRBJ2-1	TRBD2	TGTGCCAGCAGCCATAGGGGATTAGCGGGAGGAACGTCTTCCTACAATGAGCAGTTCTTC	CASSHRGLAGGTSSYNEQFF
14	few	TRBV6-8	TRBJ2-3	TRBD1	TGTGCCAGCACAGGGGGACAGACGGTCGGTACGCAGTATTTT	CASTGGQTVGTQYF
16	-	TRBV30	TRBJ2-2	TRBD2	TGTGCCTGGAGTGTAACTAGCGCTTACGACACCGGGGAGCTGTTTTTT	CAWSVTSAYDTGELFF
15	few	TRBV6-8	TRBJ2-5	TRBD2	TGTGCCACAGAACAGACTAGCGGGGGGTCGGAGACCCAGTACTTC	CATEQTSGGSETQYF
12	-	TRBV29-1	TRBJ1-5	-	TGCAGCGCACAGGACGGCCATCAGCCCCAGCATTTT	CSAQDGHQPQHF
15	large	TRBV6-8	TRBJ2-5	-	TGTGCCAGCAGTTCGCCCCGGCTATACCAAGAGACCCAGTACTTC	CASSSPRLYQETQYF
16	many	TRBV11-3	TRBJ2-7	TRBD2	TGTGCCAGCAGCTTAGTACCCAGCGGGGGGGTCTACGAGCAGTACTTC	CASSLVPSGGVYEQYF
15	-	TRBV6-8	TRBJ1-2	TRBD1	TGTGCCAGCAGTTTTCTGACAGGGGGAGGGCTCGGCTACACCTTC	CASSFLTGGGLGYTF
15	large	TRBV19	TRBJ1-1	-	TGTGCCAGTAGTATAGGTAAGGGAACGGACACTGAAGCTTTCTTT	CASSIGKGTDTEAFF
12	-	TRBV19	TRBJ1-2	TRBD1	TGTGCCAGTAGTACCAGGGGGAACGGCTACACCTTC	CASSTRGNGYTF
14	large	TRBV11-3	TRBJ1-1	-	TGTGCCAGCAGCTCCCCGGGGTATTCAACTGAAGCTTTCTTT	CASSSPGYSTEAFF
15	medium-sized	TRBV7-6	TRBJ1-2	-	TGTGCCAGCAGCTTGCCCGGAAGGGAGTTCTATGGCTACACCTTC	CASSLPGREFYGYTF
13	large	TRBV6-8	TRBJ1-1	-	TGTGCCATCACCGGGGACCAGAACACTGAAGCTTTCTTT	CAITGDQNTEAFF
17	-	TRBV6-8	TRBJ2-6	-	TGTGCCAGCAGTCACACGCCCCAGAGCTCCGGGGCCAACGTCCTGACTTTC	CASSHTPQSSGANVLTF
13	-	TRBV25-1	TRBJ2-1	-	TGTGCCAGCAGTGGTCAACAGTGGGGTGAGCAGTTCTTC	CASSGQQWGEQFF
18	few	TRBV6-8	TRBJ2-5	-	TGTGCCAGCAGTTACTCGCATTTTCGACAGGTTGAGGGGGAGACCCAGTACTTC	CASSYSHFRQVEGETQYF
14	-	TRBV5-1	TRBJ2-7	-	TGCGCCAGCAGATCTGTGGCGGGCCCCTACGAGCAGTACTTC	CASRSVAGPYEQYF
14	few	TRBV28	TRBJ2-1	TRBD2	TGTGCCAGCATGCGGACTAGCGGGGGTAGTGAGCAGTTCTTC	CASMRTSGGSEQFF
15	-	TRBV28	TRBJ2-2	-	TGTGCCAGCAGTTATGGGGGACTGGACACCGGGGAGCTGTTTTTT	CASSYGGLDTGELFF
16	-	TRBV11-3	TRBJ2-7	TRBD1	TGTGCCAGCAGCACCGGTTTCGGGACAGGGGATTACGAGCAGTACTTC	CASSTGFGTGDYEQYF
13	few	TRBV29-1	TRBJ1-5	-	TGCAGCGTTGTGGTTGGGGGGAATCAGCCCCAGCATTTT	CSVVVGGNQPQHF
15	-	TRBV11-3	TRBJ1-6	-	TGTGCCAGCAGTTATACATTCTCCTATAATTCACCCCTCCACTTT	CASSYTFSYNSPLHF
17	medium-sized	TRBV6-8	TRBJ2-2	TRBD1	TGTGCCAGCAGTTACTCGAAAATACAGGGGGCCCCCGGGGAGCTGTTTTTT	CASSYSKIQGAPGELFF
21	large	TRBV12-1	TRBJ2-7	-	TGTGCCAGCAGCACCGTCCGACTGCCCAGACTGCAACCAAAACCAACCTACGAGCAGTACTTC	CASSTVRLPRLQPKPTYEQYF
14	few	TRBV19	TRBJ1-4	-	TGTGCCAGTAGAATCGGCGGACCGGGGGAAAAACTGTTTTTT	CASRIGGPGEKLFF
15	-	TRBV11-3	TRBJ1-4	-	TGTGCCAGCAGCTTAGATTTGGCGGAAGGTGAAAAACTGTTTTTT	CASSLDLAEGEKLFF
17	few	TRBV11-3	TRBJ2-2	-	TGTGCCAGCAGTCACCTGCTGGGGGGAGCGAACACCGGGGAGCTGTTTTTT	CASSHLLGGANTGELFF
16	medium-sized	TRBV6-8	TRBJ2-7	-	TGTGCCAGCAGTTACTCGACAGGCCCTAGAACCTACGAGCAGTACTTC	CASSYSTGPRTYEQYF
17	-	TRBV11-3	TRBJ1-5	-	TGTGCCAGCAGCTCGTCTTGGGGATCAGGGTACAATCAGCCCCAGCATTTT	CASSSSWGSGYNQPQHF
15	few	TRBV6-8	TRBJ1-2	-	TGTGCCAGCTCAAAAAACGCTCCAGGTAGCTATGGCTACACCTTC	CASSKNAPGSYGYTF
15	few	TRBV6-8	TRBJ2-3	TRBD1	TGTGCCAGCAGACAAACAGGGGTCCGCACAGATACGCAGTATTTT	CASRQTGVRTDTQYF
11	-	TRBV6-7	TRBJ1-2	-	TGTGCCAGTTCCGCAGGGCAAGGCTACACCTTC	CASSAGQGYTF
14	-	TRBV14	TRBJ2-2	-	TGTGCCAGCAGCAACCAGCCAAACACCGGGGAGCTGTTTTTT	CASSNQPNTGELFF
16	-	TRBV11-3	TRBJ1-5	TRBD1	TGTGCCAGCAGCTTCCGGGACAGGGTAGGCAATCAGCCCCAGCATTTT	CASSFRDRVGNQPQHF
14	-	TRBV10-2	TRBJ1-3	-	TGCGCCAGCATAGGGTTGGGCTCTGGAAACACCATATATTTT	CASIGLGSGNTIYF
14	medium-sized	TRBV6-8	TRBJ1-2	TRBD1	TGTGCCAGCAGTTCCCCGGGACAGGAGAGGGGCTACACCTTC	CASSSPGQERGYTF
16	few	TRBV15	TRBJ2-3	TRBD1	TGTGCCACCAGCAGGGAGACAGGGAAGTCCACAGATACGCAGTATTTT	CATSRETGKSTDTQYF
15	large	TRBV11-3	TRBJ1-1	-	TGTGCCAGCAGCACCTATTACTCAGGGGACACTGAAGCTTTCTTT	CASSTYYSGDTEAFF
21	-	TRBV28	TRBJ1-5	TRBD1	TGTGCCAGCAGTTTACCCGACTTGTCAGGGGGAGAAGACCATAGCAATCAGCCCCAGCATTTT	CASSLPDLSGGEDHSNQPQHF
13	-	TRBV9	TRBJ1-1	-	TGTGCCAGCCGCAGTCGGGGGAGCACTGAAGCTTTCTTT	CASRSRGSTEAFF